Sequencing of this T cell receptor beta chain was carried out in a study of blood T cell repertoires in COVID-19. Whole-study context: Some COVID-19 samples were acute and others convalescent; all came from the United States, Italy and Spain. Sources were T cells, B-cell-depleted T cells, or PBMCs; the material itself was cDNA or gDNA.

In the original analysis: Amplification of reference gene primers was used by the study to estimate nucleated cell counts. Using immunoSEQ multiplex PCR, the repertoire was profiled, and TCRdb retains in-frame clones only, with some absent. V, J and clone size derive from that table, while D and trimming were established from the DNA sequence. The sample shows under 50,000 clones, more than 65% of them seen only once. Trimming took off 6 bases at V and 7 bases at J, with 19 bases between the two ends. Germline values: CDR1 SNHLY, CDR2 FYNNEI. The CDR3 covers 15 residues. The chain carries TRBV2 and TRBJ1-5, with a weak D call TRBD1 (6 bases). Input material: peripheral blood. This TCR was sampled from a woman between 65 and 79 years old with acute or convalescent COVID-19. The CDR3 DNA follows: TGTGCCAGCAGCGATTGGGCAGGGGTGGGACAGCCCCAGCATTTT. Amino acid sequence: CASSDWAGVGQPQHF.